This T cell receptor (beta chain) was recovered during a study of beta chain features in type 1 diabetes. Study-wide results and caveats: Significant though moderate, a shortening of TCRB CDR3s appeared in all four CD4+ subsets of Type 1 diabetes patients. PCR might favor shorter templates, equally in patients and controls.

The authors obtained over 95% purity in all sorted populations. The V gene lost 7 bases and the J gene lost 0 bases, with 7 bases spanning the gap. Looked up from germline, CDR1 is SNHLY and CDR2 is FYNNEI. This CDR3 spans 14 amino acids. Every isolated RNA sample was fully reverse transcribed, so sequencing captured expressed TCRB transcripts. Clones were sequenced by immunoSEQ multiplex PCR, and TCRdb holds only the in-frame ones, with some missing. The sample has hundreds of thousands of clones, around 9% seen once. Details on this clone: Its antigen is not known.

The rearrangement joins TRBV2 to TRBJ1-6; D is undetermined. Sequencing was performed on central memory CD4+ T cells from blood. This sequence was found in a man under 40 with type 1 diabetes. The CDR3, as DNA: TGTGCCAGCATGGCCAGCTCCTATAATTCACCCCTCCACTTT. Translation: CASMASSYNSPLHF.